This T cell receptor beta chain stems from a study of patients with pleural tuberculosis (dated by TCRdb to the mid-2010s). From a lookup of the germline V gene (reference sequence), CDR1 and CDR2 are LNHDA and SQIVND. The CDR3 starts with the cysteine, ends with the phenylalanine, and has 15 residues. Of the read, only the CDR3 DNA is kept; its 45 bases are in frame from base 1. Trimming removed 5 bases from V and 2 bases from J, leaving 15 bases between the germline ends. The listed sequencing device is Illumina Genome Analyzer IIx. TCRdb cleaned the public reads at Q25 with fastp, built clones with MiXCR and kept in-frame beta chains. Each entry is one CDR3 protein sequence, shown with its most common DNA and genes. This sample holds 40,000 to 55,000 distinct CDR3 sequences; approximately 7.9% were observed only once. The ten biggest clones cover 15% to 20% of the sample. In regard to this clonotype: It lacks a known antigen. No quality values exist for individual bases; no much larger clone is one base distant.

This chain is built from TRBV19 and TRBJ2-5; the D gene lacks a confident call. The sequence derives from a human donor with pleural tuberculosis. The DNA sequence follows: TGTGCCAGTAGTTCCCTCAAGGACCCGCAAGAGACCCAGTACTTC. This gives the protein CASSSLKDPQETQYF.